The 5 T cell receptor beta chains below come from one sample, sequenced in a study of neurological immune-mediated disorders. As to time point: technical triplicate 1. TCRdb recomputed calls from the 5' RACE reads with MiXCR, one row per CDR3 protein. The data contain 30,000 to 40,000 distinct CDR3 sequences, more than 9.5% of them seen just once; the ten biggest clones take up around 3.9%. Input material: PBMCs. These TCRs come from a man aged 60 to 75 with HTLV-1-associated myelopathy (HAM/TSP).

This clonotype has a single count. This sequence joins TRBV11-2 and TRBJ1-2; D gene uncertain. The CDR3 totals 13 residues. Germline V gene data show CDR1 as SGHAT and CDR2 as FQNNGV. V lost 8 bases and J 4 bases, leaving 14 bases between the germline ends. The CDR3 DNA follows: TGTGCCAGCCGCATAGAAGTGTCCTATGGCTACACCTTC. Residues: CASRIEVSYGYTF.

This clonotype is labeled as medium-sized. This rearrangement joins TRBV29-1 to TRBJ2-3, with D unclear. V shed 4 bases and J shed 0 bases, with 11 bases lying between them. The length of the CDR3 is 14 residues. Germline V gene lookup returns CDR1 SQVTM and CDR2 ANQGSEA. CDR3: CSVVYPDSTDTQYF. In DNA form, the CDR3 reads TGCAGCGTTGTGTATCCAGATAGCACAGATACGCAGTATTTT.

The chain uses TRBV7-2 and TRBJ2-3, with D perhaps matching TRBD1 (6 bases). The CDR3 extends over 15 amino acids. From germline, CDR1 is SGHTA and CDR2 FQGNSA. With 4 bases removed from V and 2 bases from J, the gap between germline ends came to 13 bases. The CDR3 sequence is CASSYRTVTTDTQYF. Here the CDR3 DNA reads TGTGCCAGCAGCTACCGGACAGTCACCACAGATACGCAGTATTTT.

This clonotype was observed at least ten times. The gene calls are TRBV7-8 and TRBJ2-3; possibly TRBD2 for D (5 bases). Germline V gene sequence: CDR1 SGHVS, CDR2 FQNEAQ. V was trimmed by 5 bases and J by 6 bases, leaving 12 bases between them. The CDR3 extends over 13 amino acids. CDR3 nucleotide sequence: TGTGCCAGCAGCAGGGCCCGGAGGGATACGCAGTATTTT. Protein product: CASSRARRDTQYF.

This clonotype was counted many times. This chain links TRBV7-8 with TRBJ2-7; TRBD1 agrees at 8 bases. The CDR3 consists of 12 residues. The germline V gene has CDR1 SGHVS and CDR2 FQNEAQ. V lost 5 bases, J lost 7 bases, and 4 bases stayed unmatched. The CDR3 region is CASSLGQAEQYF. CDR3 in DNA: TGTGCCAGCAGCCTGGGACAGGCGGAGCAGTACTTC. The variable domain in full, completed from reference TRBV7-8 and TRBJ2-7, reads GAGVSQSPRYKVAKRGQDVALRCDPISGHVSLFWYQQALGQGPEFLTYFQNEAQLDKSGLPSDRFFAERPEGSVSTLKIQRTQQEDSAVYLCASSLGQAEQYFGPGTRLTVT.